These 29 T cell receptor beta chains were all obtained from the same sample, sequenced in a study of cytomegalovirus exposure and HLA in healthy donors. 60 Vbeta and 13 Jbeta primers were used in PCR. TCRdb keeps only in-frame clones here, not all; method: immunoSEQ multiplex PCR. The table lists 110,000 to 150,000 clones, 75% to 90% of them singletons, with approximately 4.1% in the top ten. The sample taken for sequencing was PBMCs. The receptors were sampled from a man between 40 and 49 years old in good health and CMV-seronegative.

The CDR3 bases are TGTGCCAGCTCATCGAGGGCCATCGGTGGCTACGAGCAGTACTTC. It translates to CASSSRAIGGYEQYF. The chain employs TRBV18 and TRBJ2-7, with D possibly matching TRBD2 (5 bases). Deletions cut 5 bases from V and 3 bases from J, with 17 bases between. CDR3 length: 15 amino acids. Germline V gives CDR1 KGHSH, CDR2 LQKENI.

This sequence joins TRBV4-3 and TRBJ1-6; D gene uncertain. CDR1 and CDR2 (germline): LGHNA, YSLEER. This CDR3 has 16 amino acids. Deletions cut 0 bases from V and 2 bases from J, with 8 bases between. The chain's CDR3 is CASSQEGGAYNSPLHF. The CDR3 region has the DNA TGCGCCAGCAGCCAAGAAGGAGGAGCCTATAATTCACCCCTCCACTTT.

The V call is TRBV5-4, the J call TRBJ1-4; 9 bases agree with TRBD1. With V trimmed by 3 bases and J by 6 bases, 12 bases remained unmatched. Germline CDR1 and CDR2: SGHNT and YYREEE (reference sequence). There are 17 residues in the CDR3. The CDR3 here is CASSSRILTGGYEKLFF. CDR3 sequence (DNA): TGTGCCAGCAGCTCTAGAATCCTTACAGGGGGCTATGAAAAACTGTTTTTT.

V gene TRBV30 combines with J gene TRBJ1-5, with D uncertain. V lost 5 bases, J lost 1 base, and 9 bases lay in between. Germline V CDR1 and CDR2: GTSNPN, SVGIG (reference sequence). This CDR3 has 13 amino acids. The CDR3 nucleotides read TGTGCCTGGTCGGCGGGGAGCAATCAGCCCCAGCATTTT. It codes for CAWSAGSNQPQHF. Drawing the rest from reference TRBV30 and TRBJ1-5, the complete variable domain is SQTIHQWPATLVQPVGSPLSLECTVEGTSNPNLYWYRQAAGRGLQLLFYSVGIGQISSEVPQNLSASRPQDRQFILSSKKLLLSDSGFYLCAWSAGSNQPQHFGDGTRLSIL.

The genes are TRBV28 and TRBJ2-5, with 8 bases that match TRBD2. Trimming removed 6 bases from V and 8 bases from J; junction bases left unmatched: 14. This CDR3 comprises 15 residues. Germline CDR1 MDHEN, CDR2 SYDVKM. The CDR3 DNA reads TGTGCCAGCAGCGAGGTTAGCGGGGCCCCCGGAACCCAGTACTTC. Encoded protein: CASSEVSGAPGTQYF.

The CDR3 sequence is CASSDSGGAMDEQFF. Here the CDR3 DNA reads TGTGCCAGCAGTGACTCCGGCGGGGCAATGGATGAGCAGTTCTTC. This chain links TRBV6-4 with TRBJ2-1; possible D gene TRBD2, 6 bases. V lost 0 bases and J lost 8, with 14 bases in between. The CDR3 contains 15 residues. Germline CDR1 MRHNA, CDR2 SNTAGT.

CDR3 protein: CASSKDREVLYGYTF. In DNA form, the CDR3 reads TGTGCCAGCAGCAAGGACAGGGAGGTCCTCTATGGCTACACCTTC. V is TRBV5-6 and J is TRBJ1-2; 8 bases are shared with TRBD1. The germline CDR1 and CDR2 sequences are SGHDT and YYEEEE. V lost 4 bases to trimming and J lost 4 bases; unmatched junction nucleotides: 9. CDR3 length: 15 amino acids.

The J gene is TRBJ2-1, the V gene TRBV2; tentatively, D is TRBD1 (6 bases). The CDR3 is 15 residues long. The V gene lost 7 bases and the J gene lost 0 bases, with 13 bases spanning the gap. Per germline, CDR1 SNHLY and CDR2 FYNNEI. The CDR3 loop is CASIVDRLSYNEQFF. The CDR3 coding sequence is TGTGCCAGCATTGTCGACAGGCTCTCCTACAATGAGCAGTTCTTC.

V usage is TRBV7-2 and J usage is TRBJ1-2; a weak D match, TRBD1 (5 bases). Germline lookup yields CDR1 SGHTA and CDR2 FQGNSA. The CDR3 has 12 residues. V was shortened by 2 bases and J by 6 bases, with 7 bases between the two germline ends. The CDR3 loop is CASSLTGDGYTF. The CDR3 region has the DNA TGTGCCAGCAGCTTAACAGGCGATGGCTACACCTTC.

Remarks on this clone: One end of the junction is discordant with germline, which a read error may explain. Written as DNA, the CDR3 is TGCGCCAGCGGTGGACAGCAAGAGGCCCAGTACTTC. The encoded protein is CASGGQQEAQYF. The chain combines TRBV5-1 with TRBJ2-5, with D possibly being TRBD1 (6 bases). Germline assignment: CDR1 SGHRS and CDR2 YFSETQ. This CDR3 is 12 amino acids long.

The chain has TRBV7-2 and TRBJ2-1; D ambiguous. This CDR3 spans 13 amino acids. V was pared by 0 bases and J by 8 bases, with 8 bases between. CDR1 and CDR2 from the germline V gene are SGHTA and FQGNSA. The CDR3 is CASSLAHSHEQFF. The CDR3 DNA follows: TGTGCCAGCAGCTTAGCCCACAGTCATGAGCAGTTCTTC.

The gene calls are TRBV11-2 and TRBJ1-3; D remains unclear. CDR3 length: 14 residues. Germline values: CDR1 SGHAT, CDR2 FQNNGV. Trimming took 5 bases from V and 1 from J, leaving 9 bases between them. The CDR3 is CASSPRTSGNTIYF. For the CDR3, the DNA is TGTGCCAGCAGCCCCCGTACTTCTGGAAACACCATATATTTT.

This sequence joins TRBV6-1 and TRBJ2-1; 10 bases are shared with TRBD2. In germline, CDR1 is MNHNS, CDR2 SASEGT. This CDR3 has 15 amino acids. The J segment lost 9 bases and the V segment lost 4 bases, leaving 9 bases of the junction unmatched. CDR3 bases: TGTGCCAGCAGTGGTCGGGAGCGGGGGGGCCCTGAGCAGTTCTTC. It is translated as CASSGRERGGPEQFF.

Only one count was recorded for this clone. The chain is built from TRBV7-3 and TRBJ2-1, with 7 nucleotides matching TRBD1. From germline, CDR1 is SGHTA and CDR2 FQGTGA. CDR3 length equals 13 residues. V was clipped by 5 bases and J by 6 bases; unmatched bases: 4. DNA of the CDR3: TGTGCCAGCAGCACCGGGACAGCCAATGAGCAGTTCTTC. It is translated as CASSTGTANEQFF.

This clone appeared a few times. J is TRBJ2-7 and V is TRBV25-1; 7 bases agree with TRBD1. The germline V gene encodes CDR1 MGHDK and CDR2 SYGVNS. This CDR3 is built from 12 residues. V lost 4 bases and J lost 4; bases outside the gene matches: 1. The CDR3 region is CASSGRGYEQYF. CDR3 sequence (DNA): TGTGCCAGCAGTGGCAGGGGGTACGAGCAGTACTTC.

This chain uses TRBV29-1 with TRBJ2-7, with 8 bases aligning to TRBD1. The CDR3 length is 14 residues. The germline CDR1 and CDR2 sequences are SQVTM and ANQGSEA. V shed 5 bases and J 7 bases; nucleotides not matched to a gene: 13. The CDR3 DNA reads as TGCAGCGTTCGAGAAACAGGGGGTCTAGGAGAGCAGTACTTC. As protein: CSVRETGGLGEQYF.

This clone is a singleton in its sample. The gene calls are TRBV19 and TRBJ2-1; 7 nucleotides agree with TRBD2. The ends lost 4 bases at V and 0 bases at J; junction bases unmatched: 3. Germline V gene sequence: CDR1 LNHDA, CDR2 SQIVND (reference sequence). The CDR3 is made up of 15 amino acids. CDR3 amino acids: CASSTSGLSYNEQFF. In DNA, the CDR3 is TGTGCCAGTAGTACTAGCGGCCTCTCCTACAATGAGCAGTTCTTC.

V is TRBV27 and J is TRBJ1-6, with D perhaps TRBD1 (6 bases). Trimming stripped 2 bases from V and 3 bases from J, with 11 bases between. The CDR3 contains 16 residues. Germline V lookup: CDR1 MNHEY, CDR2 SMNVEV (reference sequence). DNA for the CDR3: TGTGCCAGCAGTTTAACCCCGGACAGCTATAATTCACCCCTCCACTTT. Amino acid sequence: CASSLTPDSYNSPLHF.

This rearrangement joins TRBV7-9 to TRBJ2-1; 11 bases fit TRBD1. The ends lost 1 base at V and 10 bases at J; junction bases unmatched: 9. Germline CDR1 and CDR2: SEHNR and FQNEAQ (reference sequence). The CDR3 has 16 residues. The CDR3, as DNA: TGTGCCAGCAGCTTAGGGACAGGGGGCTCTCGGGCAGAGCAGTTCTTC. This translates into CASSLGTGGSRAEQFF.

DNA of the CDR3: TGTGCCAGCAGCGTAGCGGGCCAGGGTGCCGGGGAGCTGTTTTTT. Translated, it gives CASSVAGQGAGELFF. The chain employs TRBV9 and TRBJ2-2, with TRBD1 as a possible D gene (5 bases). The CDR3 contains 15 residues. The germline CDR1 and CDR2 sequences are SGDLS and YYNGEE. The V and J ends lost 0 bases and 6 bases respectively, with 12 bases between them.

V is TRBV19 and J is TRBJ2-7; 8 bases are shared with TRBD1. Germline CDR1 is LNHDA and CDR2 is SQIVND (reference sequence). This CDR3 is 14 amino acids long. The V segment lost 8 bases and the J segment 3 bases; nucleotides outside the gene matches: 9. As DNA, the CDR3 is TGTGCCAGTGCTAATTTCGACAGGGGCTACGAGCAGTACTTC. Its translation: CASANFDRGYEQYF.

The rearrangement uses TRBV5-5 and TRBJ2-2, with D possibly TRBD1 on 6 matching bases. CDR1 and CDR2 (germline): SGHKS, YYEKEE (reference sequence). Trimming left V 4 bases short and J 7 bases short, with 14 bases between. The CDR3 length is 14 residues. CDR3 sequence (DNA): TGTGCCAGCAGCCAATCACAGGGCGGCGGGGAGCTGTTTTTT. Amino acids: CASSQSQGGGELFF.

V gene TRBV7-2 combines with J gene TRBJ1-2; D unresolved. The ends were cut back, 0 bases at V and 7 bases at J, with 9 bases in the middle. This CDR3 contains 13 residues. Germline-derived CDR1 and CDR2 are SGHTA and FQGNSA. The CDR3 here is CASSLATVIGYTF. Here the CDR3 DNA reads TGTGCCAGCAGCTTAGCAACGGTGATTGGCTACACCTTC.

The chain recombines TRBV11-3 with TRBJ2-7; 7 nucleotides line up with TRBD1. After removal of 5 bases from V and 8 bases from J, the junction contained 15 bases not matched to a gene. CDR3 length: 15 amino acids. Per the germline V gene, CDR1 is SGHNT and CDR2 is YENEEA. In DNA form, the CDR3 reads TGTGCCAGCAGCCAATCGGGACAGCTGGGGGAAAAGCAGTACTTC. Amino acids: CASSQSGQLGEKQYF.

In nucleotides, the CDR3 is TGTGCCAGCAGTTACGGGACTAGCGGTATCGCAGATACGCAGTATTTT. It is translated as CASSYGTSGIADTQYF. The chain uses TRBV6-5 and TRBJ2-3; 11 positions agree with TRBD2. The CDR3 consists of 16 residues. Per the germline V gene, CDR1 is MNHEY and CDR2 is SVGAGI. The J segment lost 4 bases and the V segment lost 2 bases, leaving 5 bases of the junction unmatched.

This chain uses TRBV5-1 with TRBJ2-2, with 12 bases aligning to TRBD2. The junction had 2 bases not matched to a gene; V was cut back by 5 bases and J by 6 bases. Germline CDR1 reads SGHRS; CDR2 reads YFSETQ. The CDR3 is made up of 14 amino acids. CDR3 region: CASRTSGGAGELFF. The DNA of the CDR3 is TGCGCCAGCAGGACTAGCGGGGGTGCCGGGGAGCTGTTTTTT.

The chain links TRBV14 to TRBJ2-5; 8 bases align to TRBD1. V shed 0 bases and J 7 bases; nucleotides not matched to a gene: 7. Germline V gives CDR1 SGHDN, CDR2 FVKESK. This CDR3 has 15 residues. The CDR3 DNA reads TGTGCCAGCAGCCAAGATCCCTGGGGACAGGTGACCCAGTACTTC. Its protein is CASSQDPWGQVTQYF.

J is TRBJ1-2 and V is TRBV29-1, with 7 bases fitting TRBD1. Trimming removed 3 bases from V and 4 bases from J; junction bases left unmatched: 14. CDR3 length equals 16 residues. Germline CDR1 is SQVTM and CDR2 is ANQGSEA. CDR3 DNA sequence: TGCAGCGTTGACGGAGCCGATTTACAGGGGAGCTATGGCTACACCTTC. It is translated as CSVDGADLQGSYGYTF.

This clone occurred a few times. The chain links TRBV7-6 to TRBJ1-1, with TRBD1 matching over 10 bases. Per the germline V gene, CDR1 is SGHVS and CDR2 is FNYEAQ. Trimming took 5 bases from V and 5 from J; bases not matched to a gene: 5. This CDR3 region has 14 residues. DNA of the CDR3: TGTGCCAGCAGCGCCGGACAGGGGGTTACTGAAGCTTTCTTT. As protein: CASSAGQGVTEAFF.